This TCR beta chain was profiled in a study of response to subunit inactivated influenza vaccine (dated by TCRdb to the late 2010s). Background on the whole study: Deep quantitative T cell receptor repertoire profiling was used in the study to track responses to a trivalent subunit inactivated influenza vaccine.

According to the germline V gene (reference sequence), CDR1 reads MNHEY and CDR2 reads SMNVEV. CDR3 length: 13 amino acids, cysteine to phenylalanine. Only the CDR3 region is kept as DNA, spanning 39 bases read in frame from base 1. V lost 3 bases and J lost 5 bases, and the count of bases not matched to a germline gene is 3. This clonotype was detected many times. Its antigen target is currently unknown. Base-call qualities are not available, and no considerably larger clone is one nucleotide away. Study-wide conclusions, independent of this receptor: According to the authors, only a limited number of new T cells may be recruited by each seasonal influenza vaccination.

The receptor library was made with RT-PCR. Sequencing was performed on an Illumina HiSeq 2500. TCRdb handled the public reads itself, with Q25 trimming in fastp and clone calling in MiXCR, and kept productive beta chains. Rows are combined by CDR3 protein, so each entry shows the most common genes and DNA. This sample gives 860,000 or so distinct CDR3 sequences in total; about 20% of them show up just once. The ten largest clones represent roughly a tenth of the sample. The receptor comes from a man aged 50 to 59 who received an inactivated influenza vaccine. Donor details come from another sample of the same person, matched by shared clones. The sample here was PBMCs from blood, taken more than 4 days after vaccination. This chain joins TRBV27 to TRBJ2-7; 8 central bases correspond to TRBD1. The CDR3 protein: CASSLDRVNEQYF. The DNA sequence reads TGTGCCAGCAGTTTGGACAGGGTCAACGAGCAGTACTTC.